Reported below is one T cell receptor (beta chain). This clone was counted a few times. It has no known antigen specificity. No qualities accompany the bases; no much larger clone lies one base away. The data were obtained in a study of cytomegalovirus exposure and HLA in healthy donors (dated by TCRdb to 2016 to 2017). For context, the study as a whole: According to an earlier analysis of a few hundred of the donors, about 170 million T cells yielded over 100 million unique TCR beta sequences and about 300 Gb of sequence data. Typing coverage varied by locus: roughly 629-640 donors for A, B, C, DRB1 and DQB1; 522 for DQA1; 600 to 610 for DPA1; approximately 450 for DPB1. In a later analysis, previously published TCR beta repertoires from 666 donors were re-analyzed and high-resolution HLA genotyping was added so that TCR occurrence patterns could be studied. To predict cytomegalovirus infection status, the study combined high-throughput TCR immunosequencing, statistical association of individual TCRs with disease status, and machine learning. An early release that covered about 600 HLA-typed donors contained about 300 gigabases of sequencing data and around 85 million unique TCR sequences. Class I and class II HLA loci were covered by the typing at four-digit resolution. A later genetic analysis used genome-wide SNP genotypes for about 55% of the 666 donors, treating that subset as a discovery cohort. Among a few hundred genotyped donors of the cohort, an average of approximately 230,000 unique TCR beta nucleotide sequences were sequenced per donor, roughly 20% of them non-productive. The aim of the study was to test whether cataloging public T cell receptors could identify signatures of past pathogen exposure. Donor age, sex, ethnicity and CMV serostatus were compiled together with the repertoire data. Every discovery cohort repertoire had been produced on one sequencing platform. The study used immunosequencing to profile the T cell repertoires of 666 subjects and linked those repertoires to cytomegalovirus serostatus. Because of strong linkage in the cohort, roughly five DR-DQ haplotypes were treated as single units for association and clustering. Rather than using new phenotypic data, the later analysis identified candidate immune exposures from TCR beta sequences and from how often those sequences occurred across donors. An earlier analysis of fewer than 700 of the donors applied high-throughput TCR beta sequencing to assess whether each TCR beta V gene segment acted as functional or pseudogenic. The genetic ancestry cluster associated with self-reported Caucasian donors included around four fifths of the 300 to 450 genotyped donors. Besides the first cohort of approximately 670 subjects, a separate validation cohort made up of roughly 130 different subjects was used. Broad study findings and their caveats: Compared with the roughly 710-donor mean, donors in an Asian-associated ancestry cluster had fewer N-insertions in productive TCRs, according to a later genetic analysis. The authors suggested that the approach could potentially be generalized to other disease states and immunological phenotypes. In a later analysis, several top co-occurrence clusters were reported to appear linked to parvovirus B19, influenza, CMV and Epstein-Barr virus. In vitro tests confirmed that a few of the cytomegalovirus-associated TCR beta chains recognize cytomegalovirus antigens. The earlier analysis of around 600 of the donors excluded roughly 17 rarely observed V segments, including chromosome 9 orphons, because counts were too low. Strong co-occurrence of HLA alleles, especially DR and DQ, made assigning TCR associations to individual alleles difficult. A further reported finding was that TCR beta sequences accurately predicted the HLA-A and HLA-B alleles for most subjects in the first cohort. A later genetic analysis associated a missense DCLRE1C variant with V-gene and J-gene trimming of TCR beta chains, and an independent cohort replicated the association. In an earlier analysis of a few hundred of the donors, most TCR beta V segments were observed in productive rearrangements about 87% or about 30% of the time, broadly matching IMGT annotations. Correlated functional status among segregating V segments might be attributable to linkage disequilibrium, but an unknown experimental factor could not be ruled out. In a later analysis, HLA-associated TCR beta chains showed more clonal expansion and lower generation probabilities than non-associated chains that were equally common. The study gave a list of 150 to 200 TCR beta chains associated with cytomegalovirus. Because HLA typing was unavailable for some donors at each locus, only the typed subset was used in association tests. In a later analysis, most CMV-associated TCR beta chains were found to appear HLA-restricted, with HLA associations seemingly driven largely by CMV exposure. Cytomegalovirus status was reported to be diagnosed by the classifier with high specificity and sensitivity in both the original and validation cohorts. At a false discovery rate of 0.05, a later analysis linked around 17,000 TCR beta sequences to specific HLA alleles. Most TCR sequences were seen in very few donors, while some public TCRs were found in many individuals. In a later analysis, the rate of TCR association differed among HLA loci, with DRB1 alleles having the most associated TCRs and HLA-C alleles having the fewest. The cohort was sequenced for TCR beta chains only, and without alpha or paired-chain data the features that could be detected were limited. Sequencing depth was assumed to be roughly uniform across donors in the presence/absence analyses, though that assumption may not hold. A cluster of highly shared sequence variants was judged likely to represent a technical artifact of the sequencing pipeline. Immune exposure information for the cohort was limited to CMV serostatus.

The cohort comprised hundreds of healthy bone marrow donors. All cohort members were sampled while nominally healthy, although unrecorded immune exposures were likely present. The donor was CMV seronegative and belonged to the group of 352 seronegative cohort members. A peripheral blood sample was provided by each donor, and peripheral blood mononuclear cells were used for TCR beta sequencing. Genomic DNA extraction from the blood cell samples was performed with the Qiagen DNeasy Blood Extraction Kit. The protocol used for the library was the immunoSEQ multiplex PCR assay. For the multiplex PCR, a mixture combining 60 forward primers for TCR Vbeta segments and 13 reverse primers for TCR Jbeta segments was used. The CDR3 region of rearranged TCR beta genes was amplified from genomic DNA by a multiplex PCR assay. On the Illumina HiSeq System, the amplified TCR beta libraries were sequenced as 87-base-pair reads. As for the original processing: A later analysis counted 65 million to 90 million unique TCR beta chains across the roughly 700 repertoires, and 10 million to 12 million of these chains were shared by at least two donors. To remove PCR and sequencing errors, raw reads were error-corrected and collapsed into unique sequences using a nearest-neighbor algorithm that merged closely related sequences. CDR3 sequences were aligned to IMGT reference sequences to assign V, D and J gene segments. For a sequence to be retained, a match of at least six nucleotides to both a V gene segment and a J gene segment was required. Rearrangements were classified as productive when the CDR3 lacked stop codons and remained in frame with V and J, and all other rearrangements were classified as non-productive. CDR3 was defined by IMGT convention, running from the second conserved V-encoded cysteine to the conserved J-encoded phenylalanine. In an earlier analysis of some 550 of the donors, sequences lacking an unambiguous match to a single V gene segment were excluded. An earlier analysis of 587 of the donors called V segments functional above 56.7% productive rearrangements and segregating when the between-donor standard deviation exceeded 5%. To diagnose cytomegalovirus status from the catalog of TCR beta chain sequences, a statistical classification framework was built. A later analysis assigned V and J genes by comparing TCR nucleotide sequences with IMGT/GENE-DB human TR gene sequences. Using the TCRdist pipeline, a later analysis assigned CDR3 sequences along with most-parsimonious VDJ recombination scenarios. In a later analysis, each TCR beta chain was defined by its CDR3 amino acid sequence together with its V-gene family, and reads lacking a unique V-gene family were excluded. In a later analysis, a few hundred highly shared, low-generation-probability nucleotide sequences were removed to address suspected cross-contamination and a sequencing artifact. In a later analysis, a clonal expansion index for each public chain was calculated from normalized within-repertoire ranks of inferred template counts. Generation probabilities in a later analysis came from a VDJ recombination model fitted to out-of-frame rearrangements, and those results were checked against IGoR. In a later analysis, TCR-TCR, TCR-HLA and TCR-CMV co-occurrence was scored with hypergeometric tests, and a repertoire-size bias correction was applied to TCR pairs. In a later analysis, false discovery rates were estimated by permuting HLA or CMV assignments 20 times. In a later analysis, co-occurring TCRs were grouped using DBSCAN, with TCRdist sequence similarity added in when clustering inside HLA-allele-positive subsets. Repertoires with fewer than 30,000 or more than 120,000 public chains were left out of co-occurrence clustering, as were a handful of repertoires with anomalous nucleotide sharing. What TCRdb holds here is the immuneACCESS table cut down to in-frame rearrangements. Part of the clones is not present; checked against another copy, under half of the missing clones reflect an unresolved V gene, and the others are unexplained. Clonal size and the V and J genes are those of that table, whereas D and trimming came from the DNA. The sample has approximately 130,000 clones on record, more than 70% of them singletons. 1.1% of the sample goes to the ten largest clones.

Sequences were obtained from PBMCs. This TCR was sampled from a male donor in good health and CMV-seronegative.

The bases are TGTGCCAGCACCTGGTCCGGGGAGCAGTACTTC. Its amino acids are CASTWSGEQYF. The rearrangement joined TRBV5-6 to TRBJ2-7; no D gene call is confident. V drops 6 bases and J drops 7 bases, leaving 11 bases in between. The CDR3 sequence holds 11 residues, the cysteine and phenylalanine included. Only the CDR3 part of the read is kept: 33 bases, read in frame from the first base. Reading the germline V gene gives CDR1 SGHDT and CDR2 YYEEEE. Supplemented by the reference TRBV5-6 and TRBJ2-7 proteins around the CDR3, the complete variable domain is DAGVTQSPTHLIKTRGQQVTLRCSPKSGHDTVSWYQQALGQGPQFIFQYYEEEERQRGNFPDRFSGHQFPNYSSELNVNALLLGDSALYLCASTWSGEQYFGPGTRLTVT.